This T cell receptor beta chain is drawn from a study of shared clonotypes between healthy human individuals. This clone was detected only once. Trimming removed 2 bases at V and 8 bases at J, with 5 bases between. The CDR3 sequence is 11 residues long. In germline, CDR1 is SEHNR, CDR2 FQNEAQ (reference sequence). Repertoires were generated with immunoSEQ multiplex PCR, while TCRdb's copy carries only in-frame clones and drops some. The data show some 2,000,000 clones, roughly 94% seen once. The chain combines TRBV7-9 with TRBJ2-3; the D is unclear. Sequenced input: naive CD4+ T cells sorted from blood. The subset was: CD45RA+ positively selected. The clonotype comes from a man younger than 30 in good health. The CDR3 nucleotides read TGTGCCAGCAGCTTATCCGGTACGCAGTATTTT. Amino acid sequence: CASSLSGTQYF.